The following is a T cell receptor (beta chain) sequence with its context. Its antigen is unknown. TCRdb reprocessed the 5' RACE reads and keeps a single row for each CDR3 protein, giving no DNA. This repertoire includes some 200,000 distinct CDR3 sequences. The sample comes from a study of monozygotic twins with inflammatory bowel disease. Study-wide points: TCRbeta inverse Simpson diversity was decreased in IBD patients versus healthy co-twins.

Sequenced: blood. The source of this sequence is a human donor with ulcerative colitis or Crohn's disease, or a healthy co-twin of an affected twin (not recorded which).

This chain's CDR3 is CASSLFGAEGSEKLFF. The rearrangement joins TRBV5-6 to TRBJ1-4; the TCRdb call, TRBD1, lacks DNA for checking. Looked up from germline, CDR1 is SGHDT and CDR2 is YYEEEE. The CDR3 spans 16 residues. The entire variable domain, with the rest obtained from reference TRBV5-6 and TRBJ1-4, is as follows: DAGVTQSPTHLIKTRGQQVTLRCSPKSGHDTVSWYQQALGQGPQFIFQYYEEEERQRGNFPDRFSGHQFPNYSSELNVNALLLGDSALYLCASSLFGAEGSEKLFFGSGTQLSVL.